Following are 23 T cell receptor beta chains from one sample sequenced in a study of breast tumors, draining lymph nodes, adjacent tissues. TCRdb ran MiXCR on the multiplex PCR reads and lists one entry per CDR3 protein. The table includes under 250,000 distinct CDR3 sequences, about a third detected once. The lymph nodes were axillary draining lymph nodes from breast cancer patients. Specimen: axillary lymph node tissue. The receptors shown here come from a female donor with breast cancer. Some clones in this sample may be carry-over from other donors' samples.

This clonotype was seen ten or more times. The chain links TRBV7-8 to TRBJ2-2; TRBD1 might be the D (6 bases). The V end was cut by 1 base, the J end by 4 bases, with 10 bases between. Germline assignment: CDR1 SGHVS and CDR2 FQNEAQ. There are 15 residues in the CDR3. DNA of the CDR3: TGTGCCAGCAGCTTAGAGGTCAGGGGCACCGGGGAGCTGTTTTTT. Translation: CASSLEVRGTGELFF.

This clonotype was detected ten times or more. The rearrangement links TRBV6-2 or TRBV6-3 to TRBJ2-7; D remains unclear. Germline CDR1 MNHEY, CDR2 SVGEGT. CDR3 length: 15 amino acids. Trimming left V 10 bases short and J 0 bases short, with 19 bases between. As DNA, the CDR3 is TGTGCCACCCACGGCCAGGCCAGGAGCTCCTACGAGCAGTACTTC. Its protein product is CATHGQARSSYEQYF.

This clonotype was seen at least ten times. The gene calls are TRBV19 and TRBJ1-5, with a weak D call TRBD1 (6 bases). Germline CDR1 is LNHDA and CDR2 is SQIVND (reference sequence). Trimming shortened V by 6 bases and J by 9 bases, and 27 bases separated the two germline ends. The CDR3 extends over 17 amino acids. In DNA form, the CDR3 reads TGTGCCAGTAGCTCTAAAAAGGGCAGGGGCTTTCGAGGGCCCCAGCATTTT. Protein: CASSSKKGRGFRGPQHF.

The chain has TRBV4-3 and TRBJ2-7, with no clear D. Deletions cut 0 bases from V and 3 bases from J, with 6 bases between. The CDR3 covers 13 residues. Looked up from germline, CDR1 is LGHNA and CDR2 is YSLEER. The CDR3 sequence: CASSQEMFYEQYF. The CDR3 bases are TGCGCCAGCAGCCAAGAAATGTTCTACGAGCAGTACTTC.

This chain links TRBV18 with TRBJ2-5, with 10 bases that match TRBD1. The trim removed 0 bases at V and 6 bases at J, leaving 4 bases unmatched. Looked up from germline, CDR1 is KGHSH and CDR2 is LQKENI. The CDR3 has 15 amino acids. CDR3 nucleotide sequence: TGTGCCAGCTCACCACCGGACAGGGGGTTGCAGACCCAGTACTTC. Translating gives CASSPPDRGLQTQYF.

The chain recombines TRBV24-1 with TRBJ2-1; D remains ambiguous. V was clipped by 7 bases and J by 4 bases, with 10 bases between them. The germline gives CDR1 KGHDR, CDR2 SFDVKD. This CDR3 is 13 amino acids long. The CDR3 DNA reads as TGTGCCACCAGCTCTCCAAATTACAATGAGCAGTTCTTC. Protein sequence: CATSSPNYNEQFF.

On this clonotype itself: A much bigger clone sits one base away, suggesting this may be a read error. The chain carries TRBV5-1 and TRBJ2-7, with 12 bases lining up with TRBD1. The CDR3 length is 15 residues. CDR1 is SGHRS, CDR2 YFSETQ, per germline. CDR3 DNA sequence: TGTGGCAGCAGCTTGGTGGGGACAGGGGGCGGAGAGCAGTACTTC. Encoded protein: CGSSLVGTGGGEQYF.

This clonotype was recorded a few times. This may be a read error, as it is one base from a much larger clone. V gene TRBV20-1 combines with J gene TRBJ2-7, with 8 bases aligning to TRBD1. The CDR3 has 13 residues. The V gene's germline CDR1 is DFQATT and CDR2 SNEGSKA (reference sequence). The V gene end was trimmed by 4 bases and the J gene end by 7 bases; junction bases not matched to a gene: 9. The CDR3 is CSAINTGGYEQYF. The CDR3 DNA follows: TGCAGTGCTATAAATACAGGGGGGTATGAGCAGTACTTC.

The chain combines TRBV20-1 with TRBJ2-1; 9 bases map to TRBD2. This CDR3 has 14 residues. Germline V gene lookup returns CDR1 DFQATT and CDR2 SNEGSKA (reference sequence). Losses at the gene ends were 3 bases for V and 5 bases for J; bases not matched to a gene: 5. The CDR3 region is CSASPLAGNNEQFF. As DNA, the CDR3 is TGCAGTGCTAGTCCCCTAGCGGGGAACAATGAGCAGTTCTTC.

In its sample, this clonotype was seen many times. The CDR3 sequence: CASSTQGWNGYTF. The DNA of the CDR3 is TGTGCCAGTAGTACACAGGGGTGGAATGGCTACACCTTC. The chain is built from TRBV19 and TRBJ1-2, with TRBD1 matching 7 bases. The length of the CDR3 is 13 residues. Germline V gene lookup returns CDR1 LNHDA and CDR2 SQIVND (reference sequence). Trimming took 4 bases from V and 6 from J; bases not matched to a gene: 5.

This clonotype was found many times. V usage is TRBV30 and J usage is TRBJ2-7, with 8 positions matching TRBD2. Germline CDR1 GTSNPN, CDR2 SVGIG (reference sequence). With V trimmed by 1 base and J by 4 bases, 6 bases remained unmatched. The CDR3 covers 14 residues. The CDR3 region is CAWSGGSGIYEQYF. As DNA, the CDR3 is TGTGCCTGGAGTGGGGGTAGCGGGATTTACGAGCAGTACTTC.

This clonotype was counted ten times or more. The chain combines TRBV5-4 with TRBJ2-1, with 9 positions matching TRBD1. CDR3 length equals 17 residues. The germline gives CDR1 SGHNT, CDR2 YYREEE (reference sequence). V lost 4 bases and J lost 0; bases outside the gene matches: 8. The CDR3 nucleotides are TGTGCCAGCAGCCAGGACAGGGGCCCTAGCTCCTACAATGAGCAGTTCTTC. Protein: CASSQDRGPSSYNEQFF.

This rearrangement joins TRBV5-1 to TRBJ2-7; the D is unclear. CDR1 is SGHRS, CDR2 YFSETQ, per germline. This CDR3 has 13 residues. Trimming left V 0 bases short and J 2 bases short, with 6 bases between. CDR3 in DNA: TGCGCCAGCAGCTTGGACTTAGCCTACGAGCAGTACTTC. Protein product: CASSLDLAYEQYF.

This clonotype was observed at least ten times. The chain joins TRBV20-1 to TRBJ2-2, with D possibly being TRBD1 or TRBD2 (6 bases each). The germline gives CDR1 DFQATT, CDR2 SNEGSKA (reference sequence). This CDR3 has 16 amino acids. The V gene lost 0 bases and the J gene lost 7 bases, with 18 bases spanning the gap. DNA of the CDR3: TGCAGTGCTAGAGATCGATCCGGGGGCGCAGGCGGGGAGCTGTTTTTT. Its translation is CSARDRSGGAGGELFF.

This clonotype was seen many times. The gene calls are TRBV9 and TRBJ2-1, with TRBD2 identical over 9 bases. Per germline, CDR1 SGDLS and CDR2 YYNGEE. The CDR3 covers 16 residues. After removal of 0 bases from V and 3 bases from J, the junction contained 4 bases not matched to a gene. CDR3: CASSVETSGLYNEQFF. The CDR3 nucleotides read TGTGCCAGCAGCGTAGAGACTAGCGGTCTCTACAATGAGCAGTTCTTC.

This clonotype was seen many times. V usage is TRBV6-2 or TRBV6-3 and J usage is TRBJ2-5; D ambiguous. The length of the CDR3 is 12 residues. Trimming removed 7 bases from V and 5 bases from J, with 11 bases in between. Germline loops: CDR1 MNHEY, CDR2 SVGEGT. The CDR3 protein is CASTRNGETQYF. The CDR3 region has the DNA TGTGCCAGCACTAGGAATGGGGAGACCCAGTACTTC.

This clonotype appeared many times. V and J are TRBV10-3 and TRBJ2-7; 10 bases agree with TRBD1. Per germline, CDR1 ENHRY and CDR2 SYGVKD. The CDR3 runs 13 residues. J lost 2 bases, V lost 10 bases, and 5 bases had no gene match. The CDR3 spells CASKTGGTYEQYF. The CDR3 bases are TGTGCCAGTAAGACAGGGGGCACCTACGAGCAGTACTTC.

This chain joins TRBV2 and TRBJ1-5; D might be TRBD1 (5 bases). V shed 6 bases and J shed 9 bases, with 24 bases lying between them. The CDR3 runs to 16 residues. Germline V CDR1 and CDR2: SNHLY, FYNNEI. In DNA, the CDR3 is TGTGCCAGCAGGAGATACCAAGACAGTAGCGATCGGCCCCAGCATTTT. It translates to CASRRYQDSSDRPQHF. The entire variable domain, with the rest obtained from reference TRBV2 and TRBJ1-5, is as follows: EPEVTQTPSHQVTQMGQEVILRCVPISNHLYFYWYRQILGQKVEFLVSFYNNEISEKSEIFDDQFSVERPDGSNFTLKIRSTKLEDSAMYFCASRRYQDSSDRPQHFGDGTRLSIL.

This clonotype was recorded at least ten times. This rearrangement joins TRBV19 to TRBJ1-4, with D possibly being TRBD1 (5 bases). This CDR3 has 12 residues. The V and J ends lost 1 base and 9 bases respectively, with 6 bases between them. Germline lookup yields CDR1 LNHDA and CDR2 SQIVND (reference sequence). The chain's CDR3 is CASSIGGKKLFF. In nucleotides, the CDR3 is TGTGCCAGTAGTATAGGGGGGAAAAAACTGTTTTTT.

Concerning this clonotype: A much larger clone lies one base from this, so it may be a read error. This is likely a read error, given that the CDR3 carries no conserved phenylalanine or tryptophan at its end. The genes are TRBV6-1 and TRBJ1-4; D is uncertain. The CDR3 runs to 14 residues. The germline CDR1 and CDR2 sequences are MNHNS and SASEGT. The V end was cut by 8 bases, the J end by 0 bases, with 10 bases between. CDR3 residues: CASSRRPTNEKLFL. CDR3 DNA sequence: TGTGCCAGCTCCAGACGGCCAACTAATGAAAAACTGTTTCTT.

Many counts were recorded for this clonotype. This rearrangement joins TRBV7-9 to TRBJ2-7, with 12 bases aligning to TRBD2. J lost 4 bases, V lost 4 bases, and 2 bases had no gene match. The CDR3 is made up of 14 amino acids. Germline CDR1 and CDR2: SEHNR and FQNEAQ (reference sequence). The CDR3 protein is CASSSLAGGYEQYF. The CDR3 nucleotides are TGTGCCAGCAGCTCCCTAGCGGGAGGGTACGAGCAGTACTTC.

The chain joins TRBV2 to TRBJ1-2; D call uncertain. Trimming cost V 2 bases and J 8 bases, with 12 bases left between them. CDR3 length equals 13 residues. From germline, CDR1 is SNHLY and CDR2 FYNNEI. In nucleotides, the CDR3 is TGTGCCAGCAGTGAACAGGCCATATTGGGCTACACCTTC. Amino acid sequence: CASSEQAILGYTF.

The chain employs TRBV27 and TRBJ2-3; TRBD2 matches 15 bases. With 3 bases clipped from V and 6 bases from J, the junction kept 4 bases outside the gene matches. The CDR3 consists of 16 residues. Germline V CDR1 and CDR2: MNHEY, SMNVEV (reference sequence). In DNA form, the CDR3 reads TGTGCCAGCAGTTTCGGGACTAGCGGGAGGTCGGATACGCAGTATTTT. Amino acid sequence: CASSFGTSGRSDTQYF.